This T cell receptor beta chain originates from a study of T cell responses to AZD1222 COVID-19 vaccine. The assay was immunoSEQ multiplex PCR, and TCRdb's table has in-frame clones only and misses some. The sample includes about 120,000 clones, around 86% of them seen just once. V lost 7 bases, J lost 6 bases, and 19 bases lay in between. This CDR3 has 15 amino acids. Looked up from germline, CDR1 is LNHDA and CDR2 is SQIVND (reference sequence). This chain uses TRBV19 with TRBJ1-3, with D tentatively TRBD1 (6 bases). The source material was peripheral blood, sampled on day 0 of AZD1222 vaccination. This receptor was obtained from an adult in good health. CDR3 bases: TGTGCCAGTATGCGTAGACAGGAGATTGAAAACACCATATATTTT. As protein: CASMRRQEIENTIYF.